Listed below are T cell receptor beta chains from one sample, sequenced in a study of identical twins. MiXCR was run by TCRdb on the 5' RACE reads, yielding one entry per CDR3 protein. The sample includes 1.5 million to 2 million distinct CDR3 sequences, less than 40% of them seen just once. Sequencing was done on a sample of cord blood. Source of these receptors: a newborn girl in good health. Both conserved end residues are part of each CDR3. Fields, in order: clone size, D gene, J gene, V gene, CDR3 DNA, CDR3 protein. D genes are given only for firm matches. Clone size is given for some rows only: seen once, a few or many times, or a class if the clone is expanded.

NA,TRBD2,TRBJ2-7,TRBV20-1,TGCAGTGCCGGGACTATCGGCTACGAGCAGTACTTC,CSAGTIGYEQYF
NA,TRBD2,TRBJ2-7,TRBV7-2,TGTGCCAGCAGCTTAGATCTAGCGGGAGCGGGAGAGCAGTACTTC,CASSLDLAGAGEQYF
NA,NA,TRBJ2-7,TRBV7-9,TGTGCCAGCAGCCCGGTCTGGTGGGGGAGCTCCTACGAGCAGTACTTC,CASSPVWWGSSYEQYF
NA,NA,TRBJ2-2,TRBV20-1,TGCAGTGCTAGTAAACTAACCGGGGAGCTGTTTTTT,CSASKLTGELFF
NA,TRBD2,TRBJ2-1,TRBV20-1,TGCAGTGCCCACAGCGGGAGGACCCTTTCCTACAATGAGCAGTTCTTC,CSAHSGRTLSYNEQFF
many,TRBD2,TRBJ2-1,TRBV5-1,TGCGCCAGCAGCTCCGGGACTAGCCCCTACAATGAGCAGTTCTTC,CASSSGTSPYNEQFF
few,NA,TRBJ1-1,TRBV5-1,TGCGCCAGCAGCTTGGAGGCAAGAGGTGAAGCTTTCTTT,CASSLEARGEAFF
NA,NA,TRBJ1-1,TRBV7-2,TGTGCCAGCAGCTTAGCGGCGGACAGTTGGGCTGAAGCTTTCTTT,CASSLAADSWAEAFF
many,NA,TRBJ2-1,TRBV10-3,TGTGCCATCAGTGAGAATGCCCTAGGACTATCTTACAATGAGCAGTTCTTC,CAISENALGLSYNEQFF
NA,NA,TRBJ2-7,TRBV7-9,TGTGCCAGCAGCTTAGTTGGGAAAAACGAGCAGTACTTC,CASSLVGKNEQYF
few,NA,TRBJ2-3,TRBV10-3,TGTGCCATCAGTGTGAATCCCGCAGATACGCAGTATTTT,CAISVNPADTQYF
NA,NA,TRBJ1-5,TRBV7-2,TGTGCCAGCAGCTTAGCGTCTACCAGCCCTAGCAATCAGCCCCAGCATTTT,CASSLASTSPSNQPQHF
few,TRBD2,TRBJ2-1,TRBV5-1,TGCGCCAGCAGCTTCGGAGCGGGAGTAAATGAGCAGTTCTTC,CASSFGAGVNEQFF
few,NA,TRBJ2-1,TRBV4-1,TGCGCCAGCAGCCAAGAAAACCCCCGAACAGCGGAGCAGTTCTTC,CASSQENPRTAEQFF
few,NA,TRBJ2-3,TRBV6-1,TGTGCCAGCCGGAAGGGACCACCCGAGGTAGATACGCAGTATTTT,CASRKGPPEVDTQYF
NA,NA,TRBJ1-2,TRBV5-1,TGCGCCAGCAGCTCAGAGGGGGGCCCCAACCCCTATGGCTACACCTTC,CASSSEGGPNPYGYTF
NA,TRBD2,TRBJ2-3,TRBV13,TGTGCCAGCAGCCCCCTAGCGGCCCCAGATACGCAGTATTTT,CASSPLAAPDTQYF
few,NA,TRBJ2-7,TRBV20-1,TGCAGTGCTAGGAGGTGGGCTACTGGAGAGCAGTACTTC,CSARRWATGEQYF
few,NA,TRBJ1-1,TRBV27,TGTGCCAGCAGTTTATCGGGGGTTTTGGGACCCAGGACTGAAGCTTTCTTT,CASSLSGVLGPRTEAFF
few,TRBD1,TRBJ2-1,TRBV6-1,TGTGCCAGCAGGAGTAGGGACAGGGCCTACAATGAGCAGTTCTTC,CASRSRDRAYNEQFF
few,TRBD2,TRBJ2-5,TRBV20-1,TGCAGTGCTAGAGATTCTTGGACTAGCGGGAGTGGAGAGACCCAGTACTTC,CSARDSWTSGSGETQYF
NA,NA,TRBJ2-7,TRBV2,TGTGCCAGCAGTGAAGGCAACTGGCCCTACGAGCAGTACTTC,CASSEGNWPYEQYF
few,NA,TRBJ2-5,TRBV7-6,TGTGCCAGCAGCTTAGTGGGGCAGGGCGAAGAGACCCAGTACTTC,CASSLVGQGEETQYF
NA,NA,TRBJ2-3,TRBV5-1,TGCGCCAGCAGTCCGTATGATAGGGGCACAGATACGCAGTATTTT,CASSPYDRGTDTQYF
many,NA,TRBJ2-7,TRBV27,TGTGCCAGCAGTTTATCGCCTAGTGGCGAGCAGTACTTC,CASSLSPSGEQYF
few,TRBD1,TRBJ1-4,TRBV20-1,TGCAGTGCTAGAGCCCCGGGACAGGATCCCCGAAGGGCTAATGAAAAACTGTTTTTT,CSARAPGQDPRRANEKLFF
NA,NA,TRBJ1-1,TRBV5-5,TGTGCCAGCAGCTTGGGGTTCAGGACGGTGAACACTGAAGCTTTCTTT,CASSLGFRTVNTEAFF
NA,NA,TRBJ2-3,TRBV29-1,TGCAGCGTTGACCCTCACCAAGGGCGGTCAGATACGCAGTATTTT,CSVDPHQGRSDTQYF
few,TRBD1,TRBJ1-1,TRBV6-6,TGTGCCCTAATGACAGGGTTGGGCACTGAAGCTTTCTTT,CALMTGLGTEAFF
few,NA,TRBJ2-1,TRBV7-9,TGTGCCAGCAGCGTGAGTTTCGGGGATCTGTATGAGCAGTTCTTC,CASSVSFGDLYEQFF
many,TRBD2,TRBJ2-1,TRBV2,TGTGCCAGGAAGTCTTTAGCGGGAACCCCCTACAATGAGCAGTTCTTC,CARKSLAGTPYNEQFF
NA,NA,TRBJ1-1,TRBV20-1,TGCAGTGCTTACCACTGGGGGGAAGCTTTCTTT,CSAYHWGEAFF
NA,NA,TRBJ1-4,TRBV6-6,TGTGCCAGCAGTTCCACGGTGAATGAAAAACTGTTTTTT,CASSSTVNEKLFF
NA,NA,TRBJ2-3,TRBV7-2,TGTGCCAGCAGCGGGTATAACACAGATACGCAGTATTTT,CASSGYNTDTQYF
NA,TRBD2,TRBJ2-7,TRBV15,TGTGCCACCAGCAGATTGGCCCGTGCGACTAGCCCGAGGCCTACTCATGAGCAGTACTTC,CATSRLARATSPRPTHEQYF
NA,TRBD1,TRBJ2-1,TRBV7-8,TGTGCCAGCAGCTTAGGCAGGGGGATGAACAATGAGCAGTTCTTC,CASSLGRGMNNEQFF
NA,NA,TRBJ2-1,TRBV5-4,TGTGCCAGCAGCTTGGGGTTGGGAGAGACCCAGTTCTTC,CASSLGLGETQFF
NA,TRBD2,TRBJ2-1,TRBV11-2,TGTGCCAGCAGCCTAGGGCACGGGACTAGGTTTAATGAGCAGTTCTTC,CASSLGHGTRFNEQFF
NA,NA,TRBJ2-3,TRBV5-4,TGTGCCAGCAGCTCCGTCAGGGACGCTTTGGCGACGGTGTATTTT,CASSSVRDALATVYF
NA,TRBD1,TRBJ1-4,TRBV12-3/TRBV12-4,TGTGCCAGCAGGTTCACAGGGGGCTTAAGGGAAAAACTGTTTTTT,CASRFTGGLREKLFF
few,TRBD1,TRBJ2-5,TRBV16,TGTGCCAGCAGCCAATGGGGGACAGGGAAAGAGACCCAGTACTTC,CASSQWGTGKETQYF
few,NA,TRBJ1-2,TRBV6-2/TRBV6-3,TGTGCCAGCAGTCGAGGGGGGGGCCCCGCCTATGGCTACACCTTC,CASSRGGGPAYGYTF
once,TRBD1,TRBJ1-2,TRBV7-9,TGTGCCAGCAGCCCCCGGACAGGGGAGCGCTATGGCTACACCTTC,CASSPRTGERYGYTF
few,NA,TRBJ1-2,TRBV12-3/TRBV12-4,TGTGCCAGCAGTTTACCGTTTAACTATGGCTACACCTTC,CASSLPFNYGYTF
NA,NA,TRBJ2-3,TRBV18,TGTGCCAGCTCACCACTCCCCGAGGGGAGCGGGCGCACAGATACGCAGTATTTT,CASSPLPEGSGRTDTQYF
NA,TRBD2,TRBJ2-3,TRBV6-1,TGTGCCAGCATGCTAGCGGGAGTATTCACAGATACGCAGTATTTT,CASMLAGVFTDTQYF
few,TRBD1,TRBJ1-2,TRBV10-1,TGCGCCAGCAGCGACAGGGAGGTGGATGGCTACACCTTC,CASSDREVDGYTF
NA,TRBD1,TRBJ2-7,TRBV20-1,TGCAGTGCTAGACTCCGGGACAGGGGCTCCTACGAGCAGTACTTC,CSARLRDRGSYEQYF
NA,NA,TRBJ2-1,TRBV2,TGTGCCAGCAGTGCCGTGCCCCACTCCTACAATGAGCAGTTCTTC,CASSAVPHSYNEQFF
many,TRBD1,TRBJ1-6,TRBV7-2,TGTGCCAGCAGCCTACAGGGGACGTCCTATAATTCACCCCTCCACTTT,CASSLQGTSYNSPLHF